This T cell receptor (beta chain) was captured by sequencing in a study of immune characterization of retroperitoneal liposarcoma. This clonotype appeared a few times. TCRdb re-called the PCR reads with MiXCR, one entry per CDR3 protein. This sample carries some 10,000 distinct CDR3 sequences, 25% to 30% of them seen once, and the ten largest clones take approximately 9%. This TCR derives from a female donor with retroperitoneal liposarcoma. Input material: tumor tissue.

Here the CDR3 reads CASSYSLPVGNQPQHF. CDR3 in DNA: TGTGCCAGCAGTTACTCTCTCCCCGTAGGGAATCAGCCCCAGCATTTT. The rearrangement joins TRBV6-6 to TRBJ1-5; no clear D. The CDR3 extends over 16 amino acids. The germline V gene encodes CDR1 MNHNY and CDR2 SVGAGI (reference sequence). V shed 0 bases and J shed 4 bases, with 13 bases lying between them.